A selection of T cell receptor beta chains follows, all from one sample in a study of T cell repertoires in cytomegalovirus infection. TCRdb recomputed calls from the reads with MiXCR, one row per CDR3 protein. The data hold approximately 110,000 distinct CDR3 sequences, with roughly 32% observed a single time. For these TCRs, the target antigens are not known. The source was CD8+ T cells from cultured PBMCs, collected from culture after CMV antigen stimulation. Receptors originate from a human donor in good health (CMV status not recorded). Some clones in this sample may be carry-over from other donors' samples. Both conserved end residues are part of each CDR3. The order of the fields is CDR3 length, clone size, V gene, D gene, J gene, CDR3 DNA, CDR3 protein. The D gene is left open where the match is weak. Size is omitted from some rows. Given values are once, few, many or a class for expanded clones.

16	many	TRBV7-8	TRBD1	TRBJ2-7	TGTGCCAGCAGCTATGGGCAGGGGGAAATTTCCTACGAGCAGTACTTC	CASSYGQGEISYEQYF
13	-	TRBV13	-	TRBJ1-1	TGTGCCAGCAGCTTAGTGGTGAGTACTGAAGCTTTCTTT	CASSLVVSTEAFF
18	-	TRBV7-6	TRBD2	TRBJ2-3	TGTGCCAGCAGCTCTCTAGCGGGGGGGTTCTCGGACACAGATACGCAGTATTTT	CASSSLAGGFSDTDTQYF
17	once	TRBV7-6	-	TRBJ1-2	TGTGCCAGCAGCTCAGACCTCCTACAGGTCTTTAACTATGGCTACACCTTC	CASSSDLLQVFNYGYTF
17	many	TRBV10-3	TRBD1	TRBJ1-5	TGTGCCATCAGTGAGTCGAGGACAGGGTTAGGCAATCAGCCCCAGCATTTT	CAISESRTGLGNQPQHF
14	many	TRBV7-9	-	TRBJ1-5	TGTGCCAGCAGCTTAGGGACAAGCAATCAGCCCCAGCATTTT	CASSLGTSNQPQHF
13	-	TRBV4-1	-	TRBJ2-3	TGCGCCAGCAGCCAAGTAATAGCAGATACGCAGTATTTT	CASSQVIADTQYF
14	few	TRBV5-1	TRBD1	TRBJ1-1	TGCGCCAGCAGCGGAGCAGGGGGATACACTGAAGCTTTCTTT	CASSGAGGYTEAFF
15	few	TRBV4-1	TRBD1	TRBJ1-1	TGCGCCAGCAGACAAGGGTCAGGGGGCCCGCCTGAAGCTTTCTTT	CASRQGSGGPPEAFF
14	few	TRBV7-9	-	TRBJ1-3	TGTGCCAGCAGCTTATGGGGAAAGGAAAACACCATATATTTT	CASSLWGKENTIYF
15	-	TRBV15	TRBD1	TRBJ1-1	TGTGCCACCAGCAGAGATGACAGGGCCCCCACTGAAGCTTTCTTT	CATSRDDRAPTEAFF
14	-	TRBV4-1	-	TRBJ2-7	TGCGCCAGCAGCCAGGCCGAGGACGGTCGGGAGCAGTACTTC	CASSQAEDGREQYF
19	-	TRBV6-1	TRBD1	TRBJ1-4	TGTGCCAGCCCTTATATAGGGACAGGTCCCGGGGCGGATAATGAAAAACTGTTTTTT	CASPYIGTGPGADNEKLFF
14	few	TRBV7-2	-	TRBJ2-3	TGTGCCAGCAGCTGGGTCGAGGTCACAGATACGCAGTATTTT	CASSWVEVTDTQYF
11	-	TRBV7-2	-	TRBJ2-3	TGTGCCAGCAGCTTGGGCTCTGGGACGTATTTT	CASSLGSGTYF
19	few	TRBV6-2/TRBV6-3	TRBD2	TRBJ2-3	TGTGCCAGCAGTTATCCCCAGACCGGACTAGCGGGGGAGAGGGATACGCAGTATTTT	CASSYPQTGLAGERDTQYF
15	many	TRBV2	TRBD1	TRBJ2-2	TGTGCCAGCACGGGGGGACAGGGTGGTGACGGGGAGCTGTTTTTT	CASTGGQGGDGELFF
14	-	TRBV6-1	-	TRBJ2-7	TGTGCCAGCAGCATGGAAGGGCTTACCTACGAGCAGTACTTC	CASSMEGLTYEQYF
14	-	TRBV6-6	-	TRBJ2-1	TGTGCCAGCAGTTACAGAGGGCCGTACAATGAGCAGTTCTTC	CASSYRGPYNEQFF
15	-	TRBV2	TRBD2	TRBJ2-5	TGTGCCAGCAGTGAAGTCGATAGCGGGGAAGAGACCCAGTACTTC	CASSEVDSGEETQYF
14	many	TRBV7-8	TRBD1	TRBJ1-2	TGTGCCAGCAGCCGGGACAGGTGGGGCTATGGCTACACCTTC	CASSRDRWGYGYTF
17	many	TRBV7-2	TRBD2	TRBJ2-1	TGTGCCAGCAGCTTATATGTAGAGCGGGGGGGCCAGAATGAGCAGTTCTTC	CASSLYVERGGQNEQFF
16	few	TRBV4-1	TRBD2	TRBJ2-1	TGCGCCAGCAGCCAAGTGATAGCGGGGGTACTCAATGAGCAGTTCTTC	CASSQVIAGVLNEQFF
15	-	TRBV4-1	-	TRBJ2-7	TGCGCCAGCAGCCAAGTTGACTCCAATACCTACGAGCAGTACTTC	CASSQVDSNTYEQYF
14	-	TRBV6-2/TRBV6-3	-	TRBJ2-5	TGTGCCAGCACCCCCGGGACGGTTGGGGAGACCCAGTACTTC	CASTPGTVGETQYF
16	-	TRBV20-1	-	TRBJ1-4	TGCAGTGCTAGAGATAGGACGGGGACTAGGCGGGAAAAACTGTTTTTT	CSARDRTGTRREKLFF
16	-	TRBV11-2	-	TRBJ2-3	TGTGCCAGCAGCCCCCATTTTCCGGGCAACACAGATACGCAGTATTTT	CASSPHFPGNTDTQYF
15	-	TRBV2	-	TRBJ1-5	TGTGCCAGCAGTGATGCTCGGAGTCGGAATCAGCCCCAGCATTTT	CASSDARSRNQPQHF
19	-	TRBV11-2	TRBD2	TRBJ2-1	TGTGCCAGCAGCCCCAATCTCCATATAGCGGGGGGCCGTTACAATGAGCAGTTCTTC	CASSPNLHIAGGRYNEQFF
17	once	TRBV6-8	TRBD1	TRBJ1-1	TGTGCCAGCAGTTACCCGACAGGGCCGGGTCGGGCCACTGAAGCTTTCTTT	CASSYPTGPGRATEAFF
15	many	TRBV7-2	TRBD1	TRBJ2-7	TGTGCCAGCAGCTTACACCGGGACAGGGTATACGAGCAGTACTTC	CASSLHRDRVYEQYF
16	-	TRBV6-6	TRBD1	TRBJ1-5	TGTGCCAGCAGTTATACGGGACAGGGGGCAGGTCAGCCCCAGCATTTT	CASSYTGQGAGQPQHF
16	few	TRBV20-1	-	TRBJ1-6	TGCAGTGCTAGAGATGGGCAGGAACGCTATAATTCACCCCTCCACTTT	CSARDGQERYNSPLHF
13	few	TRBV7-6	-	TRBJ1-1	TGTGCCTATAGGGGCGACCCGAACACTGAAGCTTTCTTT	CAYRGDPNTEAFF
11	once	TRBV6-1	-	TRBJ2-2	TGTGCCAGCAGTGAAGCCGGGGAGCTGTTTTTT	CASSEAGELFF
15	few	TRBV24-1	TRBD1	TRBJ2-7	TGTGCCAGTACTTACAGGGGGACTCTATGCTACGAGCAGTACTTC	CASTYRGTLCYEQYF
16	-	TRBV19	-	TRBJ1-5	TGTGCCAGTAGTATTGAGGGGATCGCGGGCAATCAGCCCCAGCATTTT	CASSIEGIAGNQPQHF
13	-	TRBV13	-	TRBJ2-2	TGTGCCAGCAGCCTACGGGAGTCCGGGGAGCTGTTTTTT	CASSLRESGELFF
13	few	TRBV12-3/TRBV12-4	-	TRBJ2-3	TGTGCCAGTTATTTACCGAACACAGATACGCAGTATTTT	CASYLPNTDTQYF
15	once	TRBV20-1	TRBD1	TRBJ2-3	TGCAGTGCAACCACCCCGGGACAGGGGACAGATACGCAGTATTTT	CSATTPGQGTDTQYF
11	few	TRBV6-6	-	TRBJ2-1	TGTGCCAGCAGCTACAGCGGTGAGCAGTTCTTC	CASSYSGEQFF
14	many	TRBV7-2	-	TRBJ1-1	TGTGCCAGCAGCTTAGTTTTAGGGAACACTGAAGCTTTCTTT	CASSLVLGNTEAFF
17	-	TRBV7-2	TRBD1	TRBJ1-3	TGTGCCAGCAGTGATTGGCCTGACAGGGGCCGGAGCCGTACCATATATTTT	CASSDWPDRGRSRTIYF
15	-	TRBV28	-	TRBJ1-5	TGTGCCAGCAGCCAAGGACCAGTCATCAATCAGCCCCAGCATTTT	CASSQGPVINQPQHF
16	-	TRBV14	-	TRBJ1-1	TGTGCCAGCAGCGTGATCGGGTCCCCTCGAGACACTGAAGCTTTCTTT	CASSVIGSPRDTEAFF
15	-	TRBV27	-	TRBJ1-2	TGTGCCAGCAGCCGACGGTGGGACATGGTATATGGCTACACCTTC	CASSRRWDMVYGYTF
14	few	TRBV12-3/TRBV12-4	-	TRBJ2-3	TGTGCCAGCACCTTCTCTGGGGCCGCAGATACGCAGTATTTT	CASTFSGAADTQYF
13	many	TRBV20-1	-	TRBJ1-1	TGCAGTGCTAACCAGGGGCGACACACTGAAGCTTTCTTT	CSANQGRHTEAFF
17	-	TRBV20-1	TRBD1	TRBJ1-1	TGCAGTGCTAGAGATTTCAGGGACAGGGGCGGAAACACTGAAGCTTTCTTT	CSARDFRDRGGNTEAFF
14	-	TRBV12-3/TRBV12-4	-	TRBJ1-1	TGTGCCAGCAGTTTATGGCAGACGAACACTGAAGCTTTCTTT	CASSLWQTNTEAFF
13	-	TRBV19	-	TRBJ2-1	TGTGCCAGTAGTAGTGAGTGGCTAGATGAGCAGTTCTTC	CASSSEWLDEQFF
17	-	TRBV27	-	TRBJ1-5	TGTGCCAGCAGTTACACCGGGCCCTCCTTTAGCAATCAGCCCCAGCATTTT	CASSYTGPSFSNQPQHF
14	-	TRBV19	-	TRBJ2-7	TGTGCCAGTAGTCCCCGCGAACGGCCCTACGAGCAGTACTTC	CASSPRERPYEQYF